The entry that follows covers one TCR beta chain sequence. The CDR3 totals 14 residues. Germline values: CDR1 SGHTA, CDR2 FQGNSA. V was cut by 1 base and J by 3 bases, with 10 bases left in between. This entry is derived from a study of blood T cells in healthy people across ages. A second PCR, run for about 7 to 11 cycles, used a sample-barcoded 5' primer plus a J-beta primer mix. Every molecule of cDNA carried a tag from a template-switch adaptor with 12 random nucleotides. TCRdb ran MiXCR on the 5' RACE reads and lists one entry per CDR3 protein. The sample has under 2,000,000 distinct CDR3 sequences; just under 50% are singletons.

This TCR came from a woman aged 40 to 50 in good health. Sequenced: blood. This sequence joins TRBV7-2 and TRBJ2-7; a weak D match, TRBD1 (6 bases). The CDR3, as DNA: TGTGCCAGCAGCTTAGGCCGGGGACACTACGAGCAGTACTTC. This sequence encodes CASSLGRGHYEQYF.